These T cell receptor beta chains were read from a single sample in a study of monozygotic twins with inflammatory bowel disease. From the 5' RACE reads, TCRdb lists one entry per CDR3 protein and no DNA. The repertoire shows more than 110,000 distinct CDR3 sequences; the top ten hold more than 1%. The specimen sequenced was blood. These receptors originate from a human donor with ulcerative colitis or Crohn's disease, or a healthy co-twin of an affected twin (not recorded which). Both conserved end residues are part of each CDR3.

j_gene	v_gene	CDR3aa
TRBJ2-7	TRBV5-1	CASSTGQPSYEQYF
TRBJ2-5	TRBV19	CASTRTSGRGETQYF
TRBJ1-1	TRBV6-2/TRBV6-3	CASSYGQGKTEAFF
TRBJ2-1	TRBV5-1	CASRWGQGEWDEQFF
TRBJ2-5	TRBV7-3	CASSLGLAGAQETQYF
TRBJ2-2	TRBV7-3	CASSPELSGFTGELFF
TRBJ1-1	TRBV11-2	CASSLSGDYTEAFF
TRBJ1-6	TRBV7-9	CASRPGGAPLHF
TRBJ2-7	TRBV5-6	CAFRETGGHEQYF
TRBJ1-4	TRBV20-1	CSAPAGPFNEKLFF
TRBJ1-4	TRBV5-6	CASSYGTPGEKLFF
TRBJ1-5	TRBV29-1	CSAATGGGNQPQHF
TRBJ2-7	TRBV30	CAWSAGQGREQYF
TRBJ2-2	TRBV6-5	CASSYSLAGLNTGELFF
TRBJ2-2	TRBV7-2	CASSLRRNTGELFF
TRBJ2-1	TRBV24-1	CATSVAGGASYNEQFF
TRBJ2-7	TRBV11-2	CASSLYGRTGGRSYEQYF
TRBJ2-5	TRBV19	CASSVRREETQYF
TRBJ1-5	TRBV20-1	CSAYRFYSNQPQHF
TRBJ2-1	TRBV5-4	CASSIQGARTSGTPTMFLQFF
TRBJ2-2	TRBV30	CAWSQGNTGELFF
TRBJ2-5	TRBV30	CACGQGRETQYF
TRBJ2-1	TRBV27	CASRPMSYNEQFF
TRBJ2-1	TRBV6-1	CASSPLAGGDNEQFF
TRBJ2-7	TRBV5-1	CASRYNSQGIGEQYF
TRBJ1-3	TRBV12-3/TRBV12-4	CALEQGSSGNTIYF
TRBJ1-1	TRBV28	CASSPPPYTEAFF
TRBJ1-5	TRBV20-1	CSARGGQRNQPQHF
TRBJ2-1	TRBV28	CASTLAGGDEQFF
TRBJ2-1	TRBV7-2	CASSLPLYNEQFF
TRBJ1-1	TRBV5-1	CASSLTGLDTEAFF
TRBJ2-6	TRBV5-6	CASSPSFLAGANVLTF
TRBJ2-7	TRBV18	CASSPEAGVGYEQYF
TRBJ1-1	TRBV5-6	CASSLRHTEAFF
TRBJ2-5	TRBV6-5	CASGGRLETQYF
TRBJ2-7	TRBV27	CASSSPRTSGYEQYF
TRBJ2-5	TRBV5-1	CASSLGRGETQYF
TRBJ1-1	TRBV29-1	CSVGWGNTEAFF
TRBJ1-5	TRBV10-1	CASSRVGNQPQHF
TRBJ2-1	TRBV20-1	CSARKFGTEYNEQFF
TRBJ2-7	TRBV6-1	CASRDVGASNYEQYF
TRBJ2-7	TRBV5-1	CASSLAGRTYEQYF
TRBJ2-3	TRBV9	CASSALSGRVADTQYF
TRBJ2-5	TRBV6-1	CASSESETQYF
TRBJ2-1	TRBV2	CASSDERRYNEQFF
TRBJ1-1	TRBV6-5	CASSYSEGRWTEAFF